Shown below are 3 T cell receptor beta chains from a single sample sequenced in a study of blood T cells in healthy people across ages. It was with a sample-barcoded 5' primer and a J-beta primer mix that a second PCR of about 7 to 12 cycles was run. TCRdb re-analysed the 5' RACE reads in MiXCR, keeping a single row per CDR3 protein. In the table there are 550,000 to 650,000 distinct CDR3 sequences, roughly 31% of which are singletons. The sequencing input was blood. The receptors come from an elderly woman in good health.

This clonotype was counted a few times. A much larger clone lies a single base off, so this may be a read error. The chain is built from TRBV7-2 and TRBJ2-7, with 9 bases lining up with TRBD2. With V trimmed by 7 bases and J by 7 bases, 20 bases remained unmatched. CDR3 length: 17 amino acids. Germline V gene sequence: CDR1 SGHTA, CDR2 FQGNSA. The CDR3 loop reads CASTPGSGGGAAGEQYF. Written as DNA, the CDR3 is TGTGCCAGCACCCCTGGGAGTGGCGGGGGGGCCGCTGGTGAGCAGTACTTC.

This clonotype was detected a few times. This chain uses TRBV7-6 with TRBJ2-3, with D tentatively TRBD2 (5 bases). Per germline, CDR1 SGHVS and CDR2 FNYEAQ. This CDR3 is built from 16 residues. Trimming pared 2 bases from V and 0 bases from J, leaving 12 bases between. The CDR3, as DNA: TGTGCCAGCAGCTTAAAAGGTTGGAGGAGCACAGATACGCAGTATTTT. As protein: CASSLKGWRSTDTQYF. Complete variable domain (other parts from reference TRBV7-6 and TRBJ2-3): GAGVSQSPRYKVTKRGQDVALRCDPISGHVSLYWYRQALGQGPEFLTYFNYEAQQDKSGLPNDRFSAERPEGSISTLTIQRTEQRDSAMYRCASSLKGWRSTDTQYFGPGTRLTVL.

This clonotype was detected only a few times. CDR3 in DNA: TGTGCCAGCTCACCACGGGCGGCCTATGAAGCTTTCTTT. It codes for CASSPRAAYEAFF. The rearrangement uses TRBV18 and TRBJ1-1; D is undetermined. CDR1 is KGHSH, CDR2 LQKENI, per germline. CDR3 size: 13 residues. V lost 1 base and J 7 bases, leaving 10 bases between the germline ends.